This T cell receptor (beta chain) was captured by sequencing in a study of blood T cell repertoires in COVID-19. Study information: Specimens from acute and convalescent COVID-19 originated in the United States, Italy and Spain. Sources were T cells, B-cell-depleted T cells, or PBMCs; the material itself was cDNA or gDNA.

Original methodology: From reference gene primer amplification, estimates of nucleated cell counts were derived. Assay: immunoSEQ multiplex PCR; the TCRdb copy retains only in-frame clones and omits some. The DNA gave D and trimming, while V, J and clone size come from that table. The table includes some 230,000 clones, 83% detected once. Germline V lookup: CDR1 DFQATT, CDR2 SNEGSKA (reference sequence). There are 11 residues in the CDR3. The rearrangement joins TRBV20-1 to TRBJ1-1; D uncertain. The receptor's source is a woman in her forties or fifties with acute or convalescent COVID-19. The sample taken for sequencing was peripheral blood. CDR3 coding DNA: TGCAGATTACAAGTGAACACTGAAGCTTTCTTT. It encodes CRLQVNTEAFF.